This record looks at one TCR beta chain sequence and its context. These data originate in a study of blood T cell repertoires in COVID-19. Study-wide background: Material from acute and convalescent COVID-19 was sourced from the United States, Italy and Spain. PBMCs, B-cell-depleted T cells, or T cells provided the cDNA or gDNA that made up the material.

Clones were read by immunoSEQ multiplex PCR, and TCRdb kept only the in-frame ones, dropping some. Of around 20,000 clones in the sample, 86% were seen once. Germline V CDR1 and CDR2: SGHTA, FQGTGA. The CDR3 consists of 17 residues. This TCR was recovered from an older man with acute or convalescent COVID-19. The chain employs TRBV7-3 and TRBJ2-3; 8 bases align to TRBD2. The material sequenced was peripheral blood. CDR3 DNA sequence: TGTGCTCCCGGGGGCGGGAGGCCGTATTCTCTGGCAGATACGCAGTATTTT. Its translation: CAPGGGRPYSLADTQYF.